This is a list of T cell receptor beta chains from one sample in a study of T cells in Graves' hyperthyroidism and ophthalmopathy. Each CDR3 protein gets one entry after TCRdb re-called the multiplex PCR reads with MiXCR. Here the sample spans roughly 330,000 distinct CDR3 sequences, 16% being singletons. The sequencing input was blood. The receptors stem from a man aged 30-40 years with Graves' hyperthyroidism. The CDR3 runs from the conserved cysteine through the conserved F or W. A D gene is named only where the DNA matches it firmly. A clone size is listed for some rows: how often the clone was seen (once, few, many), or a class if it is expanded.

j_gene: TRBJ2-1; len: 14; abundance: .; d_gene: .; v_gene: TRBV4-1; CDR3nt: TGCGCCAGCAGCCAAACTAGCTCCTACAATGAGCAGTTCTTC; CDR3aa: CASSQTSSYNEQFF
j_gene: TRBJ2-7; len: 13; abundance: .; d_gene: .; v_gene: TRBV5-4; CDR3nt: TGTGCCAGCAGACGCTTCCCCGCGGGCGAGCAGTACTTC; CDR3aa: CASRRFPAGEQYF
j_gene: TRBJ2-1; len: 15; abundance: many; d_gene: TRBD2; v_gene: TRBV2; CDR3nt: TGTGCCAGCGAAAAACGGGCTAGCGGGGGCAATGAGCAGTTCTTC; CDR3aa: CASEKRASGGNEQFF
j_gene: TRBJ2-1; len: 13; abundance: .; d_gene: .; v_gene: TRBV11-2; CDR3nt: TGTACCAGCAGCTTAGTTTCTTACAATGAACAGTTCTTC; CDR3aa: CTSSLVSYNEQFF
j_gene: TRBJ1-1; len: 14; abundance: .; d_gene: .; v_gene: TRBV6-5; CDR3nt: TGTGCCAGCAGTTACTTCAGCCCGAACACTGAAGCTTTCTTT; CDR3aa: CASSYFSPNTEAFF
j_gene: TRBJ1-1; len: 16; abundance: many; d_gene: .; v_gene: TRBV9; CDR3nt: TGTGCCAGCAGCGTAGCATCAGACAGGCGGGGGACTGAAGCTTTCTTT; CDR3aa: CASSVASDRRGTEAFF
j_gene: TRBJ2-1; len: 15; abundance: .; d_gene: .; v_gene: TRBV19; CDR3nt: TGTGCCAGTAACCCCAGGGGGGACCCCTACAATGAGCAGTTCTTC; CDR3aa: CASNPRGDPYNEQFF
j_gene: TRBJ2-6; len: 18; abundance: .; d_gene: .; v_gene: TRBV27; CDR3nt: TGTGCCAGCAGTTTAGAGCGCACAGACACCCGGCGGGCCAACGTCCTGACTTTC; CDR3aa: CASSLERTDTRRANVLTF
j_gene: TRBJ2-1; len: 15; abundance: many; d_gene: TRBD2; v_gene: TRBV2; CDR3nt: TGTGCCAGCAGGAGGGGACTAGCGGGCCACAATGAGCAGTTCTTC; CDR3aa: CASRRGLAGHNEQFF
j_gene: TRBJ1-6; len: 14; abundance: many; d_gene: .; v_gene: TRBV12-3/TRBV12-4; CDR3nt: TGTGCCAGCAGCGGGACACACTATAATTCACCCCTCCACTTT; CDR3aa: CASSGTHYNSPLHF
j_gene: TRBJ1-6; len: 15; abundance: many; d_gene: TRBD1; v_gene: TRBV5-5; CDR3nt: TGTGCCAGCAGCTTGATAGGACAGGCTAATTCACCCCTCCACTTT; CDR3aa: CASSLIGQANSPLHF
j_gene: TRBJ1-2; len: 15; abundance: many; d_gene: .; v_gene: TRBV27; CDR3nt: TGTGCCAGCAGTTCGTTGCAGCGGGAAACCTATGGCTACACCTTC; CDR3aa: CASSSLQRETYGYTF
j_gene: TRBJ1-6; len: 17; abundance: .; d_gene: TRBD1; v_gene: TRBV5-1; CDR3nt: TGCGCCAGCAACTTCCTCCCGGGACAGGGGACGGGTTCACCCCTCCACTTT; CDR3aa: CASNFLPGQGTGSPLHF
j_gene: TRBJ2-3; len: 12; abundance: many; d_gene: .; v_gene: TRBV5-1; CDR3nt: TGCGCCAGCAGCGGGGGCCCAGATACGCAGTATTTT; CDR3aa: CASSGGPDTQYF
j_gene: TRBJ2-6; len: 16; abundance: few; d_gene: .; v_gene: TRBV19; CDR3nt: TGTGCCAGTAGTCCTCTAACGGGGCGAGGGGCCAACGTCCTGACTTTC; CDR3aa: CASSPLTGRGANVLTF
j_gene: TRBJ2-2; len: 16; abundance: few; d_gene: TRBD1; v_gene: TRBV29-1; CDR3nt: TGCAGCGTGTCCGGGACAGGGGGCGGACGGACCGGGGAGCTGTTTTTT; CDR3aa: CSVSGTGGGRTGELFF
j_gene: TRBJ2-2; len: 13; abundance: few; d_gene: .; v_gene: TRBV27; CDR3nt: TGTGCCACCTCGTGGACATACACCGGGGAGCTGTTTTTT; CDR3aa: CATSWTYTGELFF